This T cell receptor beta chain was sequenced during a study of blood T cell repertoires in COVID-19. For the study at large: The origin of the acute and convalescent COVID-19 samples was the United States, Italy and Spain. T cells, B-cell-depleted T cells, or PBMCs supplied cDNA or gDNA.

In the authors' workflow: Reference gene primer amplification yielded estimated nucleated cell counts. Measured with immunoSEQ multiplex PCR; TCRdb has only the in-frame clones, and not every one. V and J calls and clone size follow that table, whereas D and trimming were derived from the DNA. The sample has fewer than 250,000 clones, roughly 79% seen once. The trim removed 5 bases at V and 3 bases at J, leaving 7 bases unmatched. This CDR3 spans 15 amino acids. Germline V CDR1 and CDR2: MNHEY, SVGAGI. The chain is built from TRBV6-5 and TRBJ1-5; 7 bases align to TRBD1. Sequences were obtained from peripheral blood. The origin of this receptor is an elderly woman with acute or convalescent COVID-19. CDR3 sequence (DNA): TGTGCCAGCAGTCCCAGTACAGGGGACAATCAGCCCCAGCATTTT. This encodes CASSPSTGDNQPQHF.